This passage covers 8 T cell receptor beta chains from one sample sequenced in a study of tumor-infiltrating lymphocytes in primary liver carcinoma. Out of unsorted whole blood came the blood RNA, and germline DNA was extracted as well. Constant-region priming of roughly 0.45 ug total RNA yielded TCR beta cDNA. A slightly modified ARM-PCR protocol with three nested multiplex PCR rounds produced these TCR beta libraries. TRBV1-TRBV30 forward primers paired with a C-beta reverse primer were used in the first two PCR rounds, which ran roughly 10 cycles each. TCRdb reprocessed the multiplex PCR reads with MiXCR, giving one entry per CDR3 protein. The sample has fewer than 400,000 distinct CDR3 sequences, 50% to 60% seen once. Input material: peripheral blood. The receptor source for this set is a woman aged 25 to 39 with primary liver carcinoma and hepatitis B virus infection.

The chain joins TRBV5-1 to TRBJ2-1; tentative D call: TRBD2 (6 bases). Trimming stripped 4 bases from V and 7 bases from J, with 12 bases between. The germline gives CDR1 SGHRS, CDR2 YFSETQ. This CDR3 has 13 amino acids. The CDR3 DNA follows: TGCGCCAGCAGCCCCGGACTATTGAATGAGCAGTTCTTC. Encoded protein: CASSPGLLNEQFF.

V and J are TRBV21-1 and TRBJ2-1; TRBD2, as called in the table, went unchecked against the DNA. TRBV21-1 is assigned pseudogene status. The CDR3 length is 16 residues. The CDR3 nucleotides read TGTGCCAGCAGCAACAGATTAGCGGGAGGGCTGAATGAGCAGTTCTTC. Its protein is CASSNRLAGGLNEQFF.

A remark on this clonotype: Its ends do not fully match the called genes, so a read error is possible. V gene TRBV7-9 combines with J gene TRBJ2-5; 10 bases line up with TRBD2. Germline CDR1 SEHNR, CDR2 FQNEAQ (reference sequence). The CDR3 loop spans 17 amino acids. CDR3 in amino acids: CGSSPTRPAGGRETQYF. Here the CDR3 DNA reads TGTGGCAGCAGCCCAACAAGACCAGCGGGAGGGCGGGAGACCCAGTACTTC.

In the case of this clonotype: A much larger clonotype is one base distant, so this may be a read error. V is TRBV6-4 and J is TRBJ2-1; weak D call: TRBD1 (6 bases). Trimming pared 4 bases from V and 0 bases from J, leaving 7 bases between. Germline CDR1 MRHNA, CDR2 SNTAGT. CDR3 length: 14 amino acids. Here the CDR3 DNA reads TGTGCCAGCAGTGCGACAGGCTCCTACAATGAGCAGTTCTTC. This codes for CASSATGSYNEQFF.

In this sample, this clonotype turned up once. A read error may explain this, as a much larger clone is one base away. The genes are TRBV29-1 and TRBJ2-5; TRBD2 is a possible D gene (5 bases). This CDR3 spans 16 amino acids. Per the germline V gene, CDR1 is SQVTM and CDR2 is ANQGSEA. Deletions cut 2 bases from V and 5 bases from J, with 21 bases between. The CDR3 bases are TGCAGCGTTGAAAGGGCAGGCGGAGGAACGAGGGAGACCCAGTACTTC. This codes for CSVERAGGGTRETQYF.

Worth noting for this clonotype: Sequence at one end of the junction differs from germline and may be a read error. V is TRBV15 and J is TRBJ2-7, with 7 nucleotides matching TRBD2. CDR1 LNHNV and CDR2 YYDKDF come from the germline V gene (reference sequence). The CDR3 is 16 amino acids. CDR3 sequence (DNA): TGTGCCACCAGCAGTCCGGGGTCGGGGGGAGCCTACGAGCAGTGCTTC. It encodes CATSSPGSGGAYEQCF.

This clonotype was counted at least ten times. A much larger clonotype is one base distant, so this may be a read error. The V and J genes are TRBV11-2 and TRBJ2-5; perhaps D is TRBD1 or TRBD2 (5 bases each). Germline V gene data show CDR1 as SGHAT and CDR2 as FQNNGV. V lost 0 bases to trimming and J lost 7 bases, with 9 bases between them. The CDR3 totals 13 residues. The CDR3 coding sequence is TGTGCCAGCAGCTTAGATGGGGCGGGGACCCAGTACTTC. Amino acids: CASSLDGAGTQYF.

The J gene is TRBJ2-1, the V gene TRBV12-5; unclear D gene. CDR3 length: 13 residues. Germline assignment: CDR1 LGHNT and CDR2 FRNRAP. V was shortened by 0 bases and J by 4 bases, with 4 bases between the two germline ends. Written as DNA, the CDR3 is TGTGCTAGTGGTTTGGTATTGTACAATGAGCAGTTCTTC. It codes for CASGLVLYNEQFF.